This T cell receptor (beta chain) was found in a study of metastatic and nonmetastatic thyroid tumors. Study summary: Comparative analysis of repertoires was undertaken across blood and tumor or nodule tissue obtained from malignant and benign thyroid patients.

Study-wide findings and caveats: Malignant tumors reportedly showed significantly higher TCR beta diversity than benign nodules in both blood and tumor.

This clone was detected many times. Antigen unknown. The V gene lost 0 bases and the J gene lost 0 bases, with 9 bases spanning the gap. The germline CDR1 and CDR2 sequences are SEHNR and FQNEAQ (reference sequence). The CDR3 contains 15 residues. As originally analysed: A classifier of distant metastasis in papillary thyroid cancer was built from CDR3 differences (across clinicopathological groups). TCRdb recomputed clones from the PCR reads via MiXCR. What appears here as the V and J calls and clone size reflects TCRdb's work, not the paper's. The sample lists about 33,000 clones, approximately 11% seen once, with about a sixth in the top ten. Each patient went into thyroid surgery without having received any treatment.

The sequenced sample was blood. This rearrangement joins TRBV7-9 to TRBJ2-7, with a possible D match to TRBD2 (5 bases). The source of this sequence is a female donor with papillary thyroid cancer or a benign thyroid nodule (not recorded which). Some clones in this sample may be carry-over from other donors' samples. The CDR3 DNA sequence: TGTGCCAGCAGCTTAGCAAACGGGGACTCCTACGAGCAGTACTTC. It codes for CASSLANGDSYEQYF.